These T cell receptor beta chains were read from a single sample in a study of blood T cell repertoires in COVID-19. The protocol was immunoSEQ multiplex PCR, while the TCRdb copy is restricted to in-frame clones and leaves out a portion. In the table there are 100,000 to 150,000 clones, about 83% of which are singletons. The specimen was peripheral blood. These TCRs come from a man between 60 and 75 years old with acute or convalescent COVID-19. Each CDR3 is given with its conserved first and last residue. A D gene is named only where the DNA matches it firmly. Where a row states a size, it is once, few, many or the class of an expanded clone; other rows omit it.

.,16,TRBV19,TRBJ2-4,.,TGTGCCACCGCAGATACCAGGTTGTTAGCCAAAAACATTCAGTACTTC,CATADTRLLAKNIQYF
.,16,TRBV5-1,TRBJ2-1,.,TGCGCCAGCAGCTTGGGGGCCCAAAGCTCCTACAATGAGCAGTTCTTC,CASSLGAQSSYNEQFF
TRBD2,14,TRBV5-1,TRBJ2-1,.,TGCGCCAGCTCGACTAGCGGGACCGGGGGTGAGCAGTTCTTC,CASSTSGTGGEQFF
.,14,TRBV5-1,TRBJ2-7,.,TGCGCCAGCAGCTTGGTTGGGGCCTACTACGAGCAGTACTTC,CASSLVGAYYEQYF
.,15,TRBV27,TRBJ1-2,.,TGTGCCAGCAGTGCCAATTACAGCCCCAACTATGGCTACACCTTC,CASSANYSPNYGYTF
TRBD1,15,TRBV2,TRBJ1-5,.,TGTGCCAGCAGGAGGGGACAGGGGAGCAATCAGCCCCAGCATTTT,CASRRGQGSNQPQHF
TRBD1,14,TRBV5-1,TRBJ1-2,.,TGCGCCAGCAGCTTCAACACAGGGGGAGATGGCTACACCTTC,CASSFNTGGDGYTF
.,14,TRBV7-2,TRBJ1-5,.,TGTGCCAGCAGCCCCCGAGGGGGGGATCAGCCCCAGCATTTT,CASSPRGGDQPQHF
TRBD1,15,TRBV2,TRBJ2-2,.,TGTGCCAGCAGTGGGGACAGGGGCGCGGGCGGGGAGCTGTTTTTT,CASSGDRGAGGELFF
.,15,TRBV6-5,TRBJ2-3,.,TGTGCCAGCAGCCTTGGCCGGGGTAAGACAGATACGCAGTATTTT,CASSLGRGKTDTQYF
.,16,TRBV7-9,TRBJ2-7,.,TGTGCCAGCAGCGATCCCCGGAGGGGGGGAACCGACGAGCAGTACTTC,CASSDPRRGGTDEQYF
.,15,TRBV19,TRBJ2-5,few,TGTGCCAGTAGTATAGTAAGCAGGGGAGGGGAGACCCAGTACTTC,CASSIVSRGGETQYF